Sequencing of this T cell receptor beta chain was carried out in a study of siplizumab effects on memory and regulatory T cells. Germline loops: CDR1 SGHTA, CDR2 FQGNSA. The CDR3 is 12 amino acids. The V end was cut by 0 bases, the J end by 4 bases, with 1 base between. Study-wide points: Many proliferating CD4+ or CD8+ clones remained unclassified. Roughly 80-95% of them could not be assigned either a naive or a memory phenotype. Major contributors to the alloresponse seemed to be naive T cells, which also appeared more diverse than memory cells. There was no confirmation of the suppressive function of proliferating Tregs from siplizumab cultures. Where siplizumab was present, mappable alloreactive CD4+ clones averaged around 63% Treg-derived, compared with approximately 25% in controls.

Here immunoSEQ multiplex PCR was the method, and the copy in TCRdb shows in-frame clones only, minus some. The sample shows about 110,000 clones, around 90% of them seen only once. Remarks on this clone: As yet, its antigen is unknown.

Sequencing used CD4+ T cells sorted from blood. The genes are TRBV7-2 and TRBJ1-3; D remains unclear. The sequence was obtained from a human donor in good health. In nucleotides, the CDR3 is TGTGCCAGCAGCTTAGCGGGAAACACCATATATTTT. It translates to CASSLAGNTIYF.